This T cell receptor beta chain stems from a study of T cells in Graves' hyperthyroidism and ophthalmopathy. Study-wide findings and caveats: Ophthalmopathy prediction by the model preceded onset by a median roughly 6 months. Blood also carried most thyroid clonotypes expanded above 0.001.

It was RNA transcripts that yielded the amplified TCR beta CDR3 regions. HTBI primers drove first-round RT-PCR of the TCR CDR3. TCRdb ran MiXCR on the multiplex PCR reads and lists one entry per CDR3 protein. The sample includes about 360,000 distinct CDR3 sequences, over 10% of them seen just once. V lost 0 bases to trimming and J lost 5 bases, with 17 bases between them. The CDR3 length is 17 residues. The germline V gene encodes CDR1 SGHDN and CDR2 FVKESK. The table lists this clonotype with many counts. Antigen specificity is unknown. Thyroid ultrasound and orbital computed tomography, with clinical symptoms and serum thyroxine and TRAb, informed diagnoses. PBMCs were collected from a 10 ml volume of fresh peripheral blood.

This chain connects TRBV14 to TRBJ2-1, with D possibly TRBD1 on 6 matching bases. Sequenced sample: blood. The receptor comes from a woman under 30 with Graves' hyperthyroidism. CDR3 residues: CASSQDWAGVGDNEQFF. For the CDR3, the DNA is TGTGCCAGCAGCCAAGATTGGGCAGGGGTAGGGGACAATGAGCAGTTCTTC.